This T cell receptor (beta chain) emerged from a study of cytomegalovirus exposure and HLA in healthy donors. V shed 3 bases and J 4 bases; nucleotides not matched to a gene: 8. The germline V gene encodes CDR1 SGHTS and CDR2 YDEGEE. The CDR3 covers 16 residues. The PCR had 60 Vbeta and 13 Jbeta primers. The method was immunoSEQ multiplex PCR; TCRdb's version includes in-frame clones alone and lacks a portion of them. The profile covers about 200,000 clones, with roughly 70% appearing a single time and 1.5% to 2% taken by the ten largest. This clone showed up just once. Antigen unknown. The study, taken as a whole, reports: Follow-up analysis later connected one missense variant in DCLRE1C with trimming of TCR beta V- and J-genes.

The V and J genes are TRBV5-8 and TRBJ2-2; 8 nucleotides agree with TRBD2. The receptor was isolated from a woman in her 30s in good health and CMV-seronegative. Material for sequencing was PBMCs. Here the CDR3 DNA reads TGTGCCAGCAGCTCCGGACTAGCCTTGGTCACCGGGGAGCTGTTTTTT. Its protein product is CASSSGLALVTGELFF.